Detailed here is one T cell receptor beta chain. No antigen is known for it. Base qualities are not recorded, but no much larger clone differs from it by a single base. In the germline V gene, CDR1 corresponds to SGHVT and CDR2 to SQSDAQ. Including cysteine and phenylalanine, the CDR3 has 16 amino acids. The entry retains the CDR3 DNA only, 48 bases that are in frame from base 1. Clipping removes 2 bases from V and 6 bases from J, with 10 as the unmatched junction base count. The donors were healthy, HIV-negative adults who had no recently reported acute infections or vaccinations. All donors were Caucasian adults living in Nashville, Tennessee, USA. CD4+ T cells were enriched by magnetic negative selection, after which naive cells were positively selected on CD45RA and the negative fraction was taken as the memory subset. Blood was obtained by leukapheresis, after which PBMCs were separated by Ficoll-Histopaque density gradient centrifugation and cryopreserved in liquid nitrogen vapor phase. Analytical flow cytometry was used to check the purity and quantity of each magnetically sorted T cell population. From each sorted fraction, genomic DNA was isolated and quantified by UV absorbance on a Nanodrop 2000c.

This record belongs to a study of shared clonotypes between healthy human individuals (dated by TCRdb to about 2020). Context from the whole study: A couple of women and a few men aged 18 to 49 years were included in the cohort. To increase sequencing depth and limit assay-specific biases, different laboratories used diverse techniques to prepare libraries and sequence TCR repertoires. For each donor, three plates each were used for CD4 naive and CD4 memory, two plates were used for CD8 naive, and one plate was used for CD8 memory. To estimate repertoire size and how much clonotype sharing occurs between individuals, the study deeply sequenced the blood TCR repertoires of roughly 5 healthy adults. Each donor's leukapheresis produced roughly between about 0.9 and 9.5 billion PBMCs. Study-wide findings and limitations: Based on pairwise subsampling, the degree of clonotype sharing among donors was expected to be affected by sequencing depth. Compared with non-shared clonotypes, clonotypes shared by all four sorted-subset donors had higher generation probabilities. Naive subsets generally had larger estimated clonotype richness than memory subsets. Sampling was limited to blood, and TCR repertoires in tissue likely differ from TCR repertoires in blood. The genetic and exposure-history diversity represented was limited by the small number of donors. Even with the large sequencing depth, rarefaction of the sorted-subset datasets indicated that sequencing was incomplete. Sharing across a handful of donors was observed for around 5% of naive CD4, less than 4% of naive CD8, roughly 2.3% of memory CD4, and roughly 0.4% of memory CD8 clonotypes.

TCR CDR3 regions were amplified from genomic DNA by multiplex PCR using the deep immunoSEQ assay. Genomic DNA extracted from each cell subset was distributed evenly over all wells of several immunoSEQ 96-well plates, and each plate served as one replicate. For sorted subsets, each replicate PCR was loaded with 200 to 250 ng genomic DNA, equivalent to 25,000 to 35,000 T cell genomes. Purified libraries were quantified with a Qubit 3.0 fluorometer, sized on a Bioanalyzer 2100, and re-quantified with the KAPA Library Quantification kit. Every immunoSEQ 96-well plate was sequenced on a dedicated single-read 150-cycle Illumina NextSeq 550 flow cell. On the study's bioinformatics: The immunoSEQ output contained only junctional sequences without quality scores, so filtering could not match that applied to full-length reads. To assign V/J genes and CDR3, sequences were annotated against IMGT germline references using PyIR, a Python wrapper for IgBLAST v1.9. Any read was removed if the V/J assignment was weak (E-value above 1e-6), the CDR3 was missing, or the read contained stop codons, out-of-frame junctions, or ambiguous translated residues. A V3J clonotype was defined by an identical inferred V gene, J gene, and CDR3 amino acid sequence. The percentage overlap between two repertoires was calculated by dividing the number of shared unique clonotypes by the size of the smaller repertoire. Three approaches were used to assess repertoire richness: RTK rarefaction, the Chao1 estimator, and Recon v2.1 estimates of unobserved clonotypes. Generation probabilities for all TCRbeta clonotypes obtained by the gDNA method from a handful of donors were computed using OLGA. The immuneACCESS repertoire file appears here via TCRdb, limited to in-frame rearrangements. These files lack a portion of the clones; in checked studies, under half of the deficit traces to unresolved V genes, and the cause of the others is not known. V and J calls and clone size follow that table, whereas D and trimming were derived from the DNA. Within this sample are 2 million to 2.5 million clones, with roughly 95% of them counted one time only. The ten biggest clones cover approximately 0.13% of the sample.

The V and J segments used are TRBV7-4 and TRBJ1-3; 7 central nucleotides agree with TRBD1. The source material was naive CD4+ T cells sorted from blood. Interpreted using the paper, the cell subset or site label stands for: CD45RA+ positively selected. The clonotype comes from a man aged 18 to 30 in good health. The CDR3: CASSLIFRDRVNTIYF. The DNA is TGTGCCAGCAGCTTAATCTTCCGGGACAGAGTAAACACCATATATTTT.